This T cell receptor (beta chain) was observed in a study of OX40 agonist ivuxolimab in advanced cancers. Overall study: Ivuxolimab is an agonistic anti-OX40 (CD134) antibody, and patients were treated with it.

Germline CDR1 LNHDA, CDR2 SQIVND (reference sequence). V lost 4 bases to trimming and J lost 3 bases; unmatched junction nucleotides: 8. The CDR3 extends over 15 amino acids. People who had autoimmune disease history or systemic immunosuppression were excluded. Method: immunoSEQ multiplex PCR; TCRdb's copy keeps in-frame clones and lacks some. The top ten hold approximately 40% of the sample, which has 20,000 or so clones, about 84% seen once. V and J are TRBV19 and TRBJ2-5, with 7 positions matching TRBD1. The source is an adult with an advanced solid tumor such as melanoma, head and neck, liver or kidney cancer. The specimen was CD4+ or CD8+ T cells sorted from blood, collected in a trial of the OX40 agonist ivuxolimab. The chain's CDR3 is CASSTRRGFEETQYF. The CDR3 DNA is TGTGCCAGTAGTACCCGCAGGGGGTTTGAAGAGACCCAGTACTTC.